Below, 15 T cell receptor beta chains from the same sample are listed, as sequenced in a study of cytomegalovirus exposure and HLA in healthy donors. PCR involved 60 Vbeta and 13 Jbeta primers. Sequencing was performed with immunoSEQ multiplex PCR; in TCRdb, only in-frame clones are kept and a portion is missing. The table shows under 150,000 clones, with 70% to 80% occurring only once. Sequencing was done on a sample of PBMCs. Receptor source: a female donor in good health and CMV-seronegative.

This chain joins TRBV9 and TRBJ1-2; 7 nucleotides line up with TRBD1. V trimming: 3 bases; J trimming: 4 bases; junction bases outside the gene matches: 6. This CDR3 has 14 amino acids. Germline V gene data show CDR1 as SGDLS and CDR2 as YYNGEE. The CDR3 protein is CASSGQGWAYGYTF. CDR3 coding DNA: TGTGCCAGCAGCGGACAGGGTTGGGCCTATGGCTACACCTTC.

This chain connects TRBV7-2 to TRBJ1-6; D perhaps matches TRBD1 (5 bases). CDR3 length equals 15 residues. The ends were cut back, 1 base at V and 6 bases at J, with 10 bases in the middle. The germline gives CDR1 SGHTA, CDR2 FQGNSA. The CDR3 reads CASSLETAINSPLHF. The CDR3 nucleotides read TGTGCCAGCAGCTTAGAGACAGCGATTAATTCACCCCTCCACTTT.

The chain links TRBV27 to TRBJ2-7; TRBD1 might be the D (6 bases). V was pared by 8 bases and J by 6 bases, with 20 bases between. Germline CDR1 is MNHEY and CDR2 is SMNVEV (reference sequence). The CDR3 loop spans 14 amino acids. This CDR3 reads CASGFQRQGLEQYF. The CDR3 bases are TGTGCCAGCGGGTTTCAGCGGCAGGGGCTCGAGCAGTACTTC.

This chain links TRBV5-1 with TRBJ2-1; a weak D match, TRBD1 (5 bases). This CDR3 contains 12 residues. V shed 4 bases and J shed 8 bases, with 10 bases lying between them. The V gene's germline CDR1 is SGHRS and CDR2 YFSETQ. CDR3 bases: TGCGCCAGCAGCGTTAGGGGTGATGAGCAGTTCTTC. Protein: CASSVRGDEQFF.

V gene TRBV9 combines with J gene TRBJ2-2, with TRBD1 matching over 8 bases. The CDR3 runs to 14 residues. The V and J ends lost 1 base and 6 bases, in that order; junction bases with no gene match: 2. Germline CDR1 and CDR2: SGDLS and YYNGEE. Here the CDR3 reads CASSVLTGAGELFF. CDR3 coding DNA: TGTGCCAGCAGCGTATTGACAGGGGCCGGGGAGCTGTTTTTT.

The chain carries TRBV5-4 and TRBJ1-2; 11 bases agree with TRBD1. CDR3 length equals 15 residues. CDR1 SGHNT and CDR2 YYREEE come from the germline V gene (reference sequence). With 6 bases clipped from V and 6 bases from J, the junction kept 10 bases outside the gene matches. CDR3 coding DNA: TGTGCCAGCACCCTAAGGACAGGGGGCAGCAATGGCTACACCTTC. Residues: CASTLRTGGSNGYTF.

As concerns this clone: Other DNA sequences in this sample translate to the same CDR3. The V and J genes are TRBV27 and TRBJ2-1; 8 bases are shared with TRBD2. V lost 0 bases, J lost 0 bases, and 1 base stayed unmatched. CDR1 and CDR2 from the germline V gene are MNHEY and SMNVEV (reference sequence). This CDR3 spans 16 amino acids. CDR3 in DNA: TGTGCCAGCAGTTTATCCAGCGGGAGCTCCTACAATGAGCAGTTCTTC. Translating it yields CASSLSSGSSYNEQFF.

This clone showed up just once. The CDR3 protein is CATRGANVLTF. The CDR3 DNA sequence: TGTGCCACCCGGGGGGCCAACGTCCTGACTTTC. The V gene is TRBV10-3, the J gene TRBJ2-6, with no clear D. The V end was cut by 10 bases, the J end by 4 bases, with 5 bases between. The germline V gene has CDR1 ENHRY and CDR2 SYGVKD. The CDR3 has 11 residues.

The chain joins TRBV25-1 to TRBJ1-5; D ambiguous. Trimming shortened V by 6 bases and J by 10 bases, and 25 bases separated the two germline ends. This CDR3 has 16 residues. The germline V gene encodes CDR1 MGHDK and CDR2 SYGVNS. CDR3 sequence reads: CASSQNWGKSGYPQHF. CDR3 sequence (DNA): TGTGCCAGCAGCCAAAATTGGGGAAAAAGCGGGTATCCCCAGCATTTT. Using reference TRBV25-1 and TRBJ1-5 for the parts outside the CDR3, the full variable domain is EADIYQTPRYLVIGTGKKITLECSQTMGHDKMYWYQQDPGMELHLIHYSYGVNSTEKGDLSSESTVSRIRTEHFPLTLESARPSHTSQYLCASSQNWGKSGYPQHFGDGTRLSIL.

The genes are TRBV14 and TRBJ1-1; D gene unclear. Trimming stripped 0 bases from V and 10 bases from J, with 18 bases between. The CDR3 extends over 15 amino acids. The germline V gene has CDR1 SGHDN and CDR2 FVKESK. CDR3 residues: CASSQDYLGVRAAFF. The DNA for the CDR3 is TGTGCCAGCAGCCAAGATTATTTAGGTGTGAGGGCAGCTTTCTTT.

This rearrangement joins TRBV18 to TRBJ2-1, with D possibly TRBD2 on 5 matching bases. The germline gives CDR1 KGHSH, CDR2 LQKENI. V dropped 3 bases and J dropped 4 bases, with 7 bases sitting between them. The CDR3 covers 13 residues. CDR3 region: CASSPLAYNEQFF. DNA of the CDR3: TGTGCCAGCTCACCCTTAGCGTACAATGAGCAGTTCTTC. The entire variable domain, with the rest obtained from reference TRBV18 and TRBJ2-1, is as follows: NAGVMQNPRHLVRRRGQEARLRCSPMKGHSHVYWYRQLPEEGLKFMVYLQKENIIDESGMPKERFSAEFPKEGPSILRIQQVVRGDSAAYFCASSPLAYNEQFFGPGTRLTVL.

The V gene is TRBV7-9, the J gene TRBJ1-1; D might be TRBD1 (6 bases). CDR3 length: 15 residues. Germline V gene sequence: CDR1 SEHNR, CDR2 FQNEAQ (reference sequence). Trimming took off 5 bases at V and 2 bases at J, with 15 bases between the two ends. The CDR3 sequence: CASSPLDRSNTEAFF. As DNA, the CDR3 is TGTGCCAGCAGCCCCCTCGACAGGAGTAACACTGAAGCTTTCTTT.

This chain joins TRBV4-1 and TRBJ2-1; unclear D gene. The V gene's germline CDR1 is MGHRA and CDR2 YSYEKL. V was clipped by 0 bases and J by 3 bases, with 15 bases between them. The CDR3 is 17 amino acids. CDR3 nucleotides: TGCGCCAGCAGCCAAGACGGAACTAAGTACTACTACAATGAGCAGTTCTTC. This codes for CASSQDGTKYYYNEQFF.

This clone has more than one count but fewer than ten. The V call is TRBV6-1, the J call TRBJ1-4; D is unclear. With 4 bases removed from V and 0 bases from J, the gap between germline ends came to 6 bases. Per the germline V gene, CDR1 is MNHNS and CDR2 is SASEGT. This CDR3 has 14 residues. In nucleotides, the CDR3 is TGTGCCAGCAGTGGGAGCCCAACTAATGAAAAACTGTTTTTT. It encodes CASSGSPTNEKLFF.

The V gene is TRBV29-1, the J gene TRBJ2-2; D may be TRBD2 (6 bases). CDR1 and CDR2 from the germline V gene are SQVTM and ANQGSEA. This CDR3 has 14 amino acids. Trimming removed 5 bases from V and 5 bases from J, with 15 bases in between. The CDR3 bases are TGCAGCGTTATCGGAGGGCGAAATACCGGGGAGCTGTTTTTT. Its translation is CSVIGGRNTGELFF.